The 21 T cell receptor beta chains in this list originate from one sample, sequenced in a study of blood T cells in healthy people across ages. A sample-barcoded 5' primer and a J-beta primer mix were used in a second PCR of roughly 7 to 12 cycles. TCRdb reprocessed the 5' RACE reads with MiXCR, giving one entry per CDR3 protein. The sample consists of some 880,000 distinct CDR3 sequences, 30% to 45% of them appearing once. Sequenced material: blood. The receptors originated from a man between 18 and 35 years old in good health.

The gene calls are TRBV10-2 and TRBJ2-5; D not resolved. Germline V gene sequence: CDR1 WSHSY, CDR2 SAAADI. V lost 5 bases to trimming and J lost 1 base, with 14 bases between them. CDR3 length: 15 residues. The CDR3 here is CASSSRQAIQETQYF. CDR3 sequence (DNA): TGCGCCAGCAGTTCCCGGCAGGCGATCCAAGAGACCCAGTACTTC.

This clonotype was seen a handful of times. This chain uses TRBV5-6 with TRBJ2-1; 8 nucleotides align to TRBD1. The CDR3 totals 15 residues. V lost 6 bases to trimming and J lost 7 bases; unmatched junction nucleotides: 12. Germline V CDR1 and CDR2: SGHDT, YYEEEE. In DNA, the CDR3 is TGTGCCAGCAACCAACAGGGGGTTGGCTGGAATGAGCAGTTCTTC. This codes for CASNQQGVGWNEQFF. Complete variable domain (other parts from reference TRBV5-6 and TRBJ2-1): DAGVTQSPTHLIKTRGQQVTLRCSPKSGHDTVSWYQQALGQGPQFIFQYYEEEERQRGNFPDRFSGHQFPNYSSELNVNALLLGDSALYLCASNQQGVGWNEQFFGPGTRLTVL.

J is TRBJ1-1 and V is TRBV9; maybe TRBD1 (6 bases). The CDR3 is made up of 15 amino acids. The germline gives CDR1 SGDLS, CDR2 YYNGEE. Trimming cost V 0 bases and J 8 bases, with 17 bases left between them. The CDR3 is CASSVAAQGQREAFF. The CDR3 nucleotides read TGTGCCAGCAGCGTAGCTGCTCAAGGACAGAGGGAAGCTTTCTTT.

Only a few counts were recorded for this clonotype. V usage is TRBV20-1 and J usage is TRBJ2-6; TRBD1 agrees at 7 bases. This CDR3 is 19 amino acids long. Per the germline V gene, CDR1 is DFQATT and CDR2 is SNEGSKA (reference sequence). The ends lost 6 bases at V and 0 bases at J; junction bases unmatched: 17. CDR3 coding DNA: TGCAGTGCCCTGGTGGCTTGGGACAGCACCCCCTCTGGGGCCAACGTCCTGACTTTC. Translated, it gives CSALVAWDSTPSGANVLTF.

V usage is TRBV18 and J usage is TRBJ1-3, with no clear D. This CDR3 has 16 residues. Germline V gene data show CDR1 as KGHSH and CDR2 as LQKENI. Trimming removed 2 bases at V and 2 bases at J, with 13 bases between. The CDR3 protein is CASSPTEQITGNTIYF. CDR3 nucleotides: TGTGCCAGCTCACCAACGGAACAGATAACTGGAAACACCATATATTTT.

This clonotype was counted many times. The chain links TRBV5-1 to TRBJ2-3; 9 bases are a match to TRBD1. CDR1 is SGHRS, CDR2 YFSETQ, per germline. The CDR3 is made up of 15 amino acids. V shed 4 bases, J shed 2 bases, and the junction held 5 bases outside the gene matches. The CDR3 DNA sequence: TGCGCCAGCAGCATCGGGACAGGGAACACAGATACGCAGTATTTT. Residues: CASSIGTGNTDTQYF. The full variable domain, completed using reference TRBV5-1 and TRBJ2-3, is KAGVTQTPRYLIKTRGQQVTLSCSPISGHRSVSWYQQTPGQGLQFLFEYFSETQRNKGNFPGRFSGRQFSNSRSEMNVSTLELGDSALYLCASSIGTGNTDTQYFGPGTRLTVL.

This clonotype was picked up a small number of times. The V gene is TRBV6-2 or TRBV6-3, the J gene TRBJ2-1, with TRBD1 as a possible D gene (6 bases). This CDR3 region has 21 residues. Trimming took 0 bases from V and 0 from J, leaving 24 bases between them. Germline V gene data show CDR1 as MNHEY and CDR2 as SVGEGT. The CDR3 nucleotides read TGTGCCAGCAGTTACTCGATGTGGACAGCCCGACTTCTAAGCTCCTACAATGAGCAGTTCTTC. It encodes CASSYSMWTARLLSSYNEQFF.

This clonotype was detected a few times. The chain carries TRBV5-6 and TRBJ2-1, with D possibly being TRBD1 (6 bases). With 0 bases removed from V and 12 bases from J, the gap between germline ends came to 10 bases. Germline V gene lookup returns CDR1 SGHDT and CDR2 YYEEEE. The CDR3 consists of 12 residues. CDR3 residues: CASSLALDRQFF. The CDR3 coding sequence is TGTGCCAGCAGCTTGGCCCTGGACAGGCAGTTCTTC.

This clonotype was observed a handful of times. The rearrangement links TRBV20-1 to TRBJ1-2, with TRBD1 matching 7 bases. The CDR3 consists of 13 residues. J was trimmed by 2 bases and V by 6 bases; bases with no gene match: 6. Germline loops: CDR1 DFQATT, CDR2 SNEGSKA (reference sequence). The CDR3 DNA reads as TGCAGTGCCTCGACAGGGCTAAACTATGGCTACACCTTC. This gives the protein CSASTGLNYGYTF.

Note on this clonotype: A read error may account for a junction end that differs from germline. The chain joins TRBV2 to TRBJ2-1; D not resolved. Germline loops: CDR1 SNHLY, CDR2 FYNNEI. The CDR3 spans 14 residues. The CDR3 loop reads CASKVQSSYNEQFF. In nucleotides, the CDR3 is TGTGCCAGCAAGGTCCAGAGCTCCTACAATGAGCAGTTTTTC.

This chain links TRBV12-3 or TRBV12-4 with TRBJ2-2, with 8 bases matching TRBD1. This CDR3 is 16 amino acids long. The ends lost 5 bases at V and 2 bases at J; junction bases unmatched: 7. The CDR3 nucleotides are TGTGCCAGCAGTACCCGGACAGGGATCAACACCGGGGAGCTGTTTTTT. Its protein is CASSTRTGINTGELFF.

This clonotype was seen a few times. The J gene is TRBJ2-3, the V gene TRBV6-5; D call uncertain. Trimming shortened V by 6 bases and J by 5 bases, and 6 bases separated the two germline ends. Germline values: CDR1 MNHEY, CDR2 SVGAGI. The CDR3 covers 11 residues. The CDR3 DNA follows: TGTGCCAGCAGAAGGGTAGATACGCAGTATTTT. Translated, it gives CASRRVDTQYF.

This clonotype was observed a few times. This chain uses TRBV7-2 with TRBJ2-5, with unresolved D. Trimming removed 1 base at V and 0 bases at J, with 15 bases between. The CDR3 spans 17 residues. CDR1 is SGHTA, CDR2 FQGNSA, per germline. CDR3 sequence: CASSLDNRHRYQETQYF. CDR3 nucleotide sequence: TGTGCCAGCAGCTTAGATAACCGCCACCGGTACCAAGAGACCCAGTACTTC.

The sample holds a few counts of this clonotype. This chain joins TRBV15 and TRBJ2-5, with a possible D match to TRBD1 (5 bases). Germline CDR1 LNHNV, CDR2 YYDKDF (reference sequence). The germline V and J ends were trimmed by 8 bases and 3 bases, with 13 bases remaining between them. The CDR3 loop spans 13 amino acids. CDR3 protein: CATSRDSKETQYF. The DNA of the CDR3 is TGTGCCACCTCGCGAGACAGTAAAGAGACCCAGTACTTC.

This clonotype was observed a handful of times. The chain has TRBV4-1 and TRBJ2-7; D is unresolved. Trimming stripped 1 base from V and 3 bases from J, with 19 bases between. The CDR3 contains 17 residues. CDR1 MGHRA and CDR2 YSYEKL come from the germline V gene. The CDR3 region has the DNA TGCGCCAGCAGCCAAGCGTGGACCCACTTAGGCGGCTACGAGCAGTACTTC. This encodes CASSQAWTHLGGYEQYF.

Concerning this clonotype itself: A much more abundant neighbour one base away suggests this may be a read error. Here the CDR3 DNA reads TGTGCCTGCAGCCCGGGACCTAACTATGGCTACACCTTC. Its translation: CACSPGPNYGYTF. J is TRBJ1-2 and V is TRBV5-5, with a possible D match to TRBD1 (5 bases). The germline CDR1 and CDR2 sequences are SGHKS and YYEKEE (reference sequence). The length of the CDR3 is 13 residues.

CDR3 loop: CASSLVLVGESNEQFF. CDR3 coding DNA: TGTGCCAGCAGCTTAGTCCTGGTGGGAGAATCGAATGAGCAGTTCTTC. This chain uses TRBV7-9 with TRBJ2-1; TRBD2 is a possible D gene (5 bases). V gave up 1 base and J gave up 7 bases, with 17 bases separating them. The CDR3 totals 16 residues. From germline, CDR1 is SEHNR and CDR2 FQNEAQ (reference sequence).

This sequence joins TRBV12-3 or TRBV12-4 and TRBJ2-5; 7 bases map to TRBD2. J gave up 11 bases and V 6 bases, and 12 bases lay outside the gene matches. The CDR3 covers 13 residues. The CDR3, as DNA: TGTGCCAGCAGACGGAGAAGCGGGAATGAGCAGTACTTC. Protein: CASRRRSGNEQYF.

V is TRBV30 and J is TRBJ2-3; no clear D gene. Germline V lookup: CDR1 GTSNPN, CDR2 SVGIG (reference sequence). V lost 2 bases and J lost 6, with 6 bases in between. This CDR3 comprises 11 residues. The CDR3 nucleotides are TGTGCCTGGAGTCCTTCCGATACGCAGTATTTT. This codes for CAWSPSDTQYF.

V gene TRBV6-5 combines with J gene TRBJ1-1; D unclear. The CDR3 runs 13 residues. Germline-derived CDR1 and CDR2 are MNHEY and SVGAGI. Trimming pared 2 bases from V and 7 bases from J, leaving 11 bases between. The CDR3 DNA sequence: TGTGCCAGCAGTTACGGTCAGGACCGTGAAGCTTTCTTT. It is translated as CASSYGQDREAFF.

The chain is built from TRBV20-1 and TRBJ2-7, with 7 bases identical to TRBD1. V was clipped by 0 bases and J by 2 bases; unmatched bases: 4. CDR3 size: 14 residues. Germline V CDR1 and CDR2: DFQATT, SNEGSKA (reference sequence). CDR3: CSARDRGQAYEQYF. The CDR3 DNA reads TGCAGTGCTAGAGATAGAGGACAGGCCTACGAGCAGTACTTC.